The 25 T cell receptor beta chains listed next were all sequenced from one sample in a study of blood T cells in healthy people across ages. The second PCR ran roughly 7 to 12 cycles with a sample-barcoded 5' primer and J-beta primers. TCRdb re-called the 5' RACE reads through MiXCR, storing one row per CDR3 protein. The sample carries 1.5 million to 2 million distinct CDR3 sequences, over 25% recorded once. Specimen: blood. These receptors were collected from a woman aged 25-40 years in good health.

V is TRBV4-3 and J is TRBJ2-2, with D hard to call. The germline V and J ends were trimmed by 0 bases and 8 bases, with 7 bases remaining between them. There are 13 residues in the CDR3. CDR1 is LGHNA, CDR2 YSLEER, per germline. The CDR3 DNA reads TGCGCCAGCAGCCAAGATGCTGGGGGGGAGCTGTTTTTT. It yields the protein CASSQDAGGELFF.

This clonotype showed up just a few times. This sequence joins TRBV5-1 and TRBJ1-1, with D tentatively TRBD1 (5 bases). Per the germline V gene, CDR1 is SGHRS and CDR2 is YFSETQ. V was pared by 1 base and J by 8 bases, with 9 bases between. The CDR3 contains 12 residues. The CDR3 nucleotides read TGCGCCAGCAGCTTGCGGGGCCTGGAAGCTTTCTTT. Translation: CASSLRGLEAFF.

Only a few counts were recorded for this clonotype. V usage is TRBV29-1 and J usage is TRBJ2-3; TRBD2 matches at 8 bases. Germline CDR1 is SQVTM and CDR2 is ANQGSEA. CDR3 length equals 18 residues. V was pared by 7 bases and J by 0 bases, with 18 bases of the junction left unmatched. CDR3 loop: CSGAGVSGGLSSTDTQYF. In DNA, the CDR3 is TGCAGCGGGGCCGGTGTGAGCGGGGGCCTATCAAGCACAGATACGCAGTATTTT.

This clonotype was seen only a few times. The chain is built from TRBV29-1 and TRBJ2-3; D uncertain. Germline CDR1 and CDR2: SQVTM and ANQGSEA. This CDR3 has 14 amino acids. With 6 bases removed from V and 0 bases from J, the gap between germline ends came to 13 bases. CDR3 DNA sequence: TGCAGCGTCCGCGAAACCTCTAGCACAGATACGCAGTATTTT. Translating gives CSVRETSSTDTQYF.

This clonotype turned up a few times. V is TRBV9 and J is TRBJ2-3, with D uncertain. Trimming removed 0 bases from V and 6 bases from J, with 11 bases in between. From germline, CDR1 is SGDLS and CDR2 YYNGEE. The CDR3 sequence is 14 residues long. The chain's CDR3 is CASSVALSPDTQYF. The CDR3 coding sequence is TGTGCCAGCAGCGTAGCTCTCTCTCCCGATACGCAGTATTTT. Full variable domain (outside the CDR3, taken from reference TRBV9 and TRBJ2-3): DSGVTQTPKHLITATGQRVTLRCSPRSGDLSVYWYQQSLDQGLQFLIQYYNGEERAKGNILERFSAQQFPDLHSELNLSSLELGDSALYFCASSVALSPDTQYFGPGTRLTVL.

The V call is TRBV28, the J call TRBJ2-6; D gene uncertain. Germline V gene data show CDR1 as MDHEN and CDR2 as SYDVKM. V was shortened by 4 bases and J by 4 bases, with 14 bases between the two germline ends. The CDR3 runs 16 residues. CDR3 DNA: TGTGCCAGCAGTTCTGACGGAGTTAAAGGGGCCAACGTCCTGACTTTC. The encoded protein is CASSSDGVKGANVLTF. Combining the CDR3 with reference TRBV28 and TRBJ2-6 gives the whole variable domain DVKVTQSSRYLVKRTGEKVFLECVQDMDHENMFWYRQDPGLGLRLIYFSYDVKMKEKGDIPEGYSVSREKKERFSLILESASTNQTSMYLCASSSDGVKGANVLTFGAGSRLTVL.

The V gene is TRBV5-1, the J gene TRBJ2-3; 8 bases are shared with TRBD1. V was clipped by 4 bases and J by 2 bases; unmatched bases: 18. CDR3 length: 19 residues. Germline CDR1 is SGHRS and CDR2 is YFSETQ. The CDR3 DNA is TGCGCCAGCAGCCCACATGTCGGGGCGGACAGGGCGGACACAGATACGCAGTATTTT. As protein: CASSPHVGADRADTDTQYF.

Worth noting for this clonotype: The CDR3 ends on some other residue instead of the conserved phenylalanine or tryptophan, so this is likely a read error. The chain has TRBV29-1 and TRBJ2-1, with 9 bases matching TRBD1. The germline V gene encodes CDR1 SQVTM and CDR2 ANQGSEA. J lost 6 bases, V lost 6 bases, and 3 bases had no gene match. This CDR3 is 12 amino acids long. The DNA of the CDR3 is TGCAGCGTGGGACAGGGCGGCAATGAGCAGTTCGTC. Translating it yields CSVGQGGNEQFV.

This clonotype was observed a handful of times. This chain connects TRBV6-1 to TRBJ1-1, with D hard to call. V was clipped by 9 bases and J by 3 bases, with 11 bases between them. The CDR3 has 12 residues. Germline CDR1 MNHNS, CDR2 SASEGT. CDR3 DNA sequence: TGTGCCAGTCTCACCGGTTACACTGAAGCTTTCTTT. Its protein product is CASLTGYTEAFF.

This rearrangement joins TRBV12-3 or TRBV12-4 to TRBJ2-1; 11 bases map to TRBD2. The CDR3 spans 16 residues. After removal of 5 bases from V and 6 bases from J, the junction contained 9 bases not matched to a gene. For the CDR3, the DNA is TGTGCCAGCAGTCTCCTGACTAGCGGGGACACCAATGAGCAGTTCTTC. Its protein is CASSLLTSGDTNEQFF.

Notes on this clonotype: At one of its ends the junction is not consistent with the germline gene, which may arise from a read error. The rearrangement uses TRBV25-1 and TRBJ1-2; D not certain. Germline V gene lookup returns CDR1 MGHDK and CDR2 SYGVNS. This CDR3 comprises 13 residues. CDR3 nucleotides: TGTGCCGGCAGTGAACGGTCGTCGAAAGGCTACACCTTC. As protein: CAGSERSSKGYTF.

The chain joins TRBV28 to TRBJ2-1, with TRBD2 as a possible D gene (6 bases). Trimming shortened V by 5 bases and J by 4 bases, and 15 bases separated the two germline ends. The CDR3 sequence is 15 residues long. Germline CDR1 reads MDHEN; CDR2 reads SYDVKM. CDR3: CASSKPGLGYNEQFF. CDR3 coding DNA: TGTGCCAGCAGTAAGCCGGGACTGGGGTACAATGAGCAGTTCTTC.

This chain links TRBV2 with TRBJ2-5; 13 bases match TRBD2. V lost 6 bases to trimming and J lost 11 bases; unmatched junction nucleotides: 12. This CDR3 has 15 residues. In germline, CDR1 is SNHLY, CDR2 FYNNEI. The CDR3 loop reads CASRGLAGANNEQYF. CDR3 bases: TGTGCCAGCAGAGGACTAGCGGGGGCCAACAATGAGCAGTACTTC.

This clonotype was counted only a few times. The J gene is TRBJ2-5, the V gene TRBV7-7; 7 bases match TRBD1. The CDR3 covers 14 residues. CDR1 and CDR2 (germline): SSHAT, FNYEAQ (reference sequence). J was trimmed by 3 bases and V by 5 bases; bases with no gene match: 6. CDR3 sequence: CASSPDRVEETQYF. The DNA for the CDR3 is TGTGCCAGCAGCCCAGACAGGGTAGAAGAGACCCAGTACTTC.

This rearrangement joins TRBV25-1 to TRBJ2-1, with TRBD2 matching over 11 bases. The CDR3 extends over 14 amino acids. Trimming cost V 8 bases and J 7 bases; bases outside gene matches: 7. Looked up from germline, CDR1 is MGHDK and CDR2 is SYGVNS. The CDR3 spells CASAGTSGSNEQFF. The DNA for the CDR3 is TGTGCCAGCGCCGGGACTAGCGGTAGTAATGAGCAGTTCTTC.

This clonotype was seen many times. This CDR3 reads CASSFDRYNEQFF. The CDR3 DNA reads as TGTGCCAGCAGTTTCGACAGGTACAATGAGCAGTTCTTC. The V and J genes are TRBV12-3 or TRBV12-4 and TRBJ2-1, with D possibly matching TRBD1 (6 bases). This CDR3 has 13 amino acids. Trimming pared 3 bases from V and 4 bases from J, leaving 7 bases between.

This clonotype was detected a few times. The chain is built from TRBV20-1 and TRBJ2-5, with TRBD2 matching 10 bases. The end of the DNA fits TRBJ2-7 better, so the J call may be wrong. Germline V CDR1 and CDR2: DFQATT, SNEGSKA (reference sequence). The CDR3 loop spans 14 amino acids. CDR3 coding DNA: TGCAGTGCTAGGGTTGCTAGCGGGGGTTACGAGCAGTACTTC. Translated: CSARVASGGYEQYF.

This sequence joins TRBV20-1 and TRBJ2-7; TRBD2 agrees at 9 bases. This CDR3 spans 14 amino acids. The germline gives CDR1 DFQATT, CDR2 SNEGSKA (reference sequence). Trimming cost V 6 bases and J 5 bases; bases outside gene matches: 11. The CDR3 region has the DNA TGCAGTGCACACGACCTGCGGGAGGGGGACGAGCAGTACTTC. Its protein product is CSAHDLREGDEQYF.

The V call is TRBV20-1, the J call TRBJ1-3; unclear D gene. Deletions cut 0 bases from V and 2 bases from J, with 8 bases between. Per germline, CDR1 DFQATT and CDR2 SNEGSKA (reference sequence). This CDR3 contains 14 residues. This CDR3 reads CSARDDGPGNTIYF. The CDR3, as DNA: TGCAGTGCTAGAGACGACGGGCCTGGAAACACCATATATTTT.

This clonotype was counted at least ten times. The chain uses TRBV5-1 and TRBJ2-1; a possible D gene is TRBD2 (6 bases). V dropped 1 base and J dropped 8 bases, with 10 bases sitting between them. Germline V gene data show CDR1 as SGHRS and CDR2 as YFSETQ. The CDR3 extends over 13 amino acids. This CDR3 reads CASSLRRGDEQFF. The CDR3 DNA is TGCGCCAGCAGCTTGAGGCGGGGTGATGAGCAGTTCTTC.

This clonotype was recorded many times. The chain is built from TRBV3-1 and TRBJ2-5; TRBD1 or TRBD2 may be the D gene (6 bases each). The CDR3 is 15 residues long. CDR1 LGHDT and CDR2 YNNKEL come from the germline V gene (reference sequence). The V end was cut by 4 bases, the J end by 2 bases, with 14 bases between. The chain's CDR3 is CASSPIGGGQETQYF. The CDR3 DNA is TGTGCCAGCAGCCCCATCGGGGGCGGGCAAGAGACCCAGTACTTC.

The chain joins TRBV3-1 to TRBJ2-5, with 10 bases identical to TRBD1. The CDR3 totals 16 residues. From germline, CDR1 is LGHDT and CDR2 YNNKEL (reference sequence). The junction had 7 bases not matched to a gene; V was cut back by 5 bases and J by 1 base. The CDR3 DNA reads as TGTGCCAGCAGCGACACCAGGACAGGGGGCCAAGAGACCCAGTACTTC. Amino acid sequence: CASSDTRTGGQETQYF.

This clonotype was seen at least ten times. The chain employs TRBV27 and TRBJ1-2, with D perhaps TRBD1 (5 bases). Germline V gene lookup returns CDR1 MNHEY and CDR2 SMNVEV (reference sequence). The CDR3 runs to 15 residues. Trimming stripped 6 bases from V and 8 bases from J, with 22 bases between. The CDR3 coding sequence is TGTGCCAGCAGCCTACGGCGGGGGGGGGATGCCGGCTACACCTTC. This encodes CASSLRRGGDAGYTF.

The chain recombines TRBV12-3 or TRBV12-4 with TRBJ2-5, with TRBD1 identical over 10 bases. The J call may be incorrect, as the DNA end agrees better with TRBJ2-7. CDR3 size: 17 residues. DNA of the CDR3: TGTGCCAGCAGTTGGACGACTAGGACAGGGGGATTCTACGAGCAGTACTTC. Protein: CASSWTTRTGGFYEQYF.

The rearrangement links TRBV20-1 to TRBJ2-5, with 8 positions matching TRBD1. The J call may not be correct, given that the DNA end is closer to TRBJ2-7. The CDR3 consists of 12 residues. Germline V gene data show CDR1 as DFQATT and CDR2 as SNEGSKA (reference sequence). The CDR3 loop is CSARKGQAEQYF. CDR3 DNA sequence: TGCAGTGCTAGAAAGGGACAGGCCGAGCAGTACTTC.